This T cell receptor (beta chain) was identified in a study of T cell repertoires in cytomegalovirus infection. V dropped 1 base and J dropped 4 bases, with 5 bases sitting between them. The CDR3 runs to 12 residues. Germline CDR1 WSHSY, CDR2 SAAADI. Each CDR3 protein gets one entry after TCRdb re-called the reads with MiXCR. The repertoire consists of roughly 920,000 distinct CDR3 sequences, with approximately 31% occurring once and the leading ten covering roughly an eighth. Regarding the study as a whole: People with CMV and the relevant HLA were identified by cumulative public TCR beta family frequency.

With regard to this clonotype: Its cognate antigen is unknown.

Sequencing used cultured CD8+ T cells from PBMCs, obtained from culture after CMV antigen stimulation. The sequence derives from a human donor in good health (CMV status not recorded). Some clones in this sample may be carry-over from other donors' samples. The chain uses TRBV10-2 and TRBJ2-7; unclear D gene. CDR3: CASSELFYEQYF. CDR3 DNA sequence: TGCGCCAGCAGTGAGTTGTTTTACGAGCAGTACTTC.